These 30 T cell receptor beta chains were sequenced from one sample in a study of human T cells and chemical hapten exposure. TCRdb itself ran the 5' RACE reads through MiXCR, one entry per CDR3 protein. The table lists 80,000 or so distinct CDR3 sequences, 15% of them singletons, with around 7% in the top ten. Blood, whole and unfractionated, served as the source for total RNA extraction. These receptors all come from a female donor in good health.

This chain uses TRBV9 with TRBJ1-1; the D gene is possibly TRBD1 (5 bases). Per the germline V gene, CDR1 is SGDLS and CDR2 is YYNGEE. The CDR3 has 15 residues. The ends were cut back, 0 bases at V and 0 bases at J, with 9 bases in the middle. CDR3 sequence (DNA): TGTGCCAGCAGCGTAGTGTCAGGGATGAACACTGAAGCTTTCTTT. Its translation: CASSVVSGMNTEAFF. The full variable domain, completed using reference TRBV9 and TRBJ1-1, is DSGVTQTPKHLITATGQRVTLRCSPRSGDLSVYWYQQSLDQGLQFLIQYYNGEERAKGNILERFSAQQFPDLHSELNLSSLELGDSALYFCASSVVSGMNTEAFFGQGTRLTVV.

This clonotype has more than one count but fewer than ten. This chain links TRBV4-3 with TRBJ2-2, with D tentatively TRBD1 (6 bases). V was clipped by 0 bases and J by 6 bases, with 14 bases between them. Looked up from germline, CDR1 is LGHNA and CDR2 is YSLEER. CDR3 length: 16 residues. DNA of the CDR3: TGCGCCAGCAGCCAAGACCCCCGCCAGGGGCCCGGGGAGCTGTTTTTT. Translated: CASSQDPRQGPGELFF.

This clonotype was observed a few times. This chain connects TRBV7-9 to TRBJ1-2, with unresolved D. The germline CDR1 and CDR2 sequences are SEHNR and FQNEAQ (reference sequence). This CDR3 is built from 12 residues. Trimming took off 4 bases at V and 7 bases at J, with 10 bases between the two ends. The CDR3 sequence: CASSSTVGGYTF. CDR3 nucleotides: TGTGCCAGCAGCTCGACCGTGGGTGGCTACACCTTC.

This sequence joins TRBV29-1 and TRBJ1-2, with TRBD1 matching 10 bases. Germline V gives CDR1 SQVTM, CDR2 ANQGSEA. V trimming: 7 bases; J trimming: 2 bases; junction bases outside the gene matches: 4. The CDR3 extends over 13 amino acids. The CDR3 spells CSARTGGNYGYTF. The CDR3 DNA reads as TGCAGCGCGAGGACAGGGGGAAACTATGGCTACACCTTC.

This clonotype has only a few counts. V gene TRBV7-8 combines with J gene TRBJ1-4, with unresolved D. Per the germline V gene, CDR1 is SGHVS and CDR2 is FQNEAQ. With 5 bases removed from V and 0 bases from J, the gap between germline ends came to 13 bases. CDR3 size: 16 residues. CDR3 amino acids: CASSLNRPATNEKLFF. As DNA, the CDR3 is TGTGCCAGCAGCCTAAACCGGCCTGCAACTAATGAAAAACTGTTTTTT.

This clonotype was picked up a small number of times. The CDR3 DNA is TGCAGTGCCAGAAACCTACTAGCGGGATTAGGGGGTGAGCAGTTCTTC. As protein: CSARNLLAGLGGEQFF. The genes are TRBV20-1 and TRBJ2-1; 10 positions match TRBD2. The V gene's germline CDR1 is DFQATT and CDR2 SNEGSKA (reference sequence). There are 16 residues in the CDR3. The trim removed 6 bases at V and 9 bases at J, leaving 17 bases unmatched.

This clonotype turned up a few times. The chain combines TRBV7-2 with TRBJ2-4; 8 positions agree with TRBD1. The V and J ends lost 1 base and 9 bases, in that order; junction bases with no gene match: 11. This CDR3 spans 16 amino acids. Germline V gene data show CDR1 as SGHTA and CDR2 as FQGNSA. The CDR3 spells CASSLDVRGRRSIQYF. CDR3 in DNA: TGTGCCAGCAGCTTAGACGTCAGGGGGCGCAGGAGCATTCAGTACTTC.

V usage is TRBV20-1 and J usage is TRBJ1-1; 10 bases align to TRBD1. V gave up 7 bases and J gave up 4 bases; unmatched junction bases: 12. Germline CDR1 and CDR2: DFQATT and SNEGSKA (reference sequence). The CDR3 runs 15 residues. This chain's CDR3 is CSVPPTGTGVTEAFF. The CDR3 bases are TGCAGTGTTCCTCCCACCGGGACAGGGGTCACTGAAGCTTTCTTT.

This clonotype has a handful of counts. The CDR3 sequence: CASSLLGSDSGANVLTF. The CDR3 DNA is TGCGCCAGCAGCTTGTTAGGGTCAGACTCTGGGGCCAACGTCCTGACTTTC. The chain has TRBV5-1 and TRBJ2-6; D gene uncertain. Looked up from germline, CDR1 is SGHRS and CDR2 is YFSETQ. The CDR3 covers 17 residues. Trimming removed 1 base at V and 0 bases at J, with 11 bases between. Together with reference TRBV5-1 and TRBJ2-6, the CDR3 gives the full variable domain: KAGVTQTPRYLIKTRGQQVTLSCSPISGHRSVSWYQQTPGQGLQFLFEYFSETQRNKGNFPGRFSGRQFSNSRSEMNVSTLELGDSALYLCASSLLGSDSGANVLTFGAGSRLTVL.

The chain couples TRBV4-3 to TRBJ1-4; tentatively, D is TRBD1 (6 bases). CDR1 is LGHNA, CDR2 YSLEER, per germline. The CDR3 has 17 residues. V shed 0 bases and J shed 4 bases, with 15 bases lying between them. The CDR3: CASSQEPRGGLNEKLFF. CDR3 DNA: TGCGCCAGCAGCCAAGAGCCTCGCGGGGGGCTTAATGAAAAACTGTTTTTT.

The J gene is TRBJ2-2, the V gene TRBV29-1; D is undetermined. The CDR3 spans 14 residues. Trimming removed 1 base at V and 4 bases at J, with 10 bases between. The V gene's germline CDR1 is SQVTM and CDR2 ANQGSEA. CDR3 DNA: TGCAGCGTTGAAGCCACACTGGGCACCGGGGAGCTGTTTTTT. Translating it yields CSVEATLGTGELFF.

The chain combines TRBV28 with TRBJ2-3; D gene ambiguous. Trimming removed 2 bases from V and 4 bases from J, with 10 bases in between. The CDR3 has 14 amino acids. Germline CDR1 reads MDHEN; CDR2 reads SYDVKM. The CDR3 coding sequence is TGTGCCAGCAGTTTAAGGCAACCAGCAGATACGCAGTATTTT. Translated: CASSLRQPADTQYF.

This clonotype was observed a few times. The chain combines TRBV5-1 with TRBJ2-7; maybe TRBD2 (6 bases). The CDR3 runs 14 residues. Germline V CDR1 and CDR2: SGHRS, YFSETQ. The V end was cut by 1 base, the J end by 2 bases, with 10 bases between. CDR3 amino acids: CASSLRGEAYEQYF. In DNA form, the CDR3 reads TGCGCCAGCAGCTTGAGAGGGGAGGCCTACGAGCAGTACTTC. Looking up the rest from reference TRBV5-1 and TRBJ2-7 gives the full variable domain: KAGVTQTPRYLIKTRGQQVTLSCSPISGHRSVSWYQQTPGQGLQFLFEYFSETQRNKGNFPGRFSGRQFSNSRSEMNVSTLELGDSALYLCASSLRGEAYEQYFGPGTRLTVT.

The chain combines TRBV18 with TRBJ1-2, with D possibly matching TRBD1 (5 bases). Trimming removed 3 bases at V and 3 bases at J, with 14 bases between. In germline, CDR1 is KGHSH, CDR2 LQKENI. There are 15 residues in the CDR3. DNA for the CDR3: TGTGCCAGCTCACCCGCAGGGCAAATGGACTATGGCTACACCTTC. The encoded protein is CASSPAGQMDYGYTF.

This clonotype appeared a few times. In DNA, the CDR3 is TGCAGTGCTAGAGAAGGCCACGAGCAGTACTTC. It codes for CSAREGHEQYF. The rearrangement uses TRBV20-1 and TRBJ2-7; D is uncertain. The V and J ends lost 0 bases and 5 bases respectively, with 5 bases between them. This CDR3 is built from 11 residues. CDR1 DFQATT and CDR2 SNEGSKA come from the germline V gene (reference sequence).

This clonotype turned up a few times. V and J are TRBV12-3 or TRBV12-4 and TRBJ1-5; tentatively, D is TRBD1 (5 bases). V was clipped by 0 bases and J by 0 bases, with 9 bases between them. This CDR3 is 16 amino acids long. In DNA, the CDR3 is TGTGCCAGCAGTTTAGCGGGGGACTTTAGCAATCAGCCCCAGCATTTT. This encodes CASSLAGDFSNQPQHF.

The rearrangement joins TRBV18 to TRBJ1-4; the D is unclear. Trimming removed 4 bases from V and 8 bases from J, with 11 bases in between. Germline lookup yields CDR1 KGHSH and CDR2 LQKENI. This CDR3 is 13 amino acids long. The CDR3 reads CASSQGIEEKLFF. The CDR3 bases are TGTGCCAGCTCACAGGGTATCGAAGAAAAACTGTTTTTT.

This clonotype appeared a few times. The CDR3 here is CASSLAGGPGEQFF. CDR3 DNA sequence: TGTGCCAGCAGTTTAGCGGGAGGGCCGGGGGAGCAGTTCTTC. The chain links TRBV12-3 or TRBV12-4 to TRBJ2-1; the match to TRBD2 covers 7 bases. The junction had 6 bases not matched to a gene; V was cut back by 0 bases and J by 10 bases. The CDR3 is 14 amino acids.

This clonotype was seen repeatedly, ten times or more. V and J are TRBV14 and TRBJ2-2; D unclear. The CDR3 is 15 amino acids. Germline lookup yields CDR1 SGHDN and CDR2 FVKESK. V lost 0 bases and J 3 bases, leaving 8 bases between the germline ends. The CDR3 reads CASSQEQWYTGELFF. CDR3 nucleotide sequence: TGTGCCAGCAGCCAAGAGCAGTGGTACACCGGGGAGCTGTTTTTT.

This clonotype was detected many times. The rearrangement links TRBV20-1 to TRBJ2-3; 9 bases are a match to TRBD2. The germline V gene encodes CDR1 DFQATT and CDR2 SNEGSKA (reference sequence). With V trimmed by 2 bases and J by 5 bases, 11 bases remained unmatched. The CDR3 is 16 residues long. CDR3 bases: TGCAGTGCTAGAAGCGGACTAGCGTTAAGGGGAGATACGCAGTATTTT. Its translation is CSARSGLALRGDTQYF.

This clonotype was seen more than once but under ten times. Since a much larger clone is just one base distant, this may be a read error. The conserved phenylalanine or tryptophan is not found at the CDR3 terminus, so this likely reflects a read error. The chain joins TRBV20-1 to TRBJ2-7; perhaps D is TRBD1 or TRBD2 (5 bases each). V shed 3 bases and J shed 6 bases, with 15 bases lying between them. Germline V CDR1 and CDR2: DFQATT, SNEGSKA (reference sequence). The CDR3 is made up of 13 amino acids. CDR3 region: CSASVGDVGEQYL. The CDR3 region has the DNA TGCAGTGCTAGCGTGGGGGATGTGGGCGAGCAGTACTTA.

This chain links TRBV5-6 with TRBJ1-4; TRBD1 matches 9 bases. Germline-derived CDR1 and CDR2 are SGHDT and YYEEEE. This CDR3 has 15 amino acids. With V trimmed by 2 bases and J by 2 bases, 1 base remained unmatched. CDR3 DNA: TGTGCCAGCAGCTTCGGGACAGGGACTAATGAAAAACTGTTTTTT. Translating it yields CASSFGTGTNEKLFF.

The sample holds a few counts of this clonotype. The chain couples TRBV5-1 to TRBJ1-2; no definite D call. CDR1 and CDR2 from the germline V gene are SGHRS and YFSETQ. The CDR3 length is 13 residues. V was pared by 0 bases and J by 2 bases, with 5 bases between. CDR3 loop: CASSLDGNYGYTF. DNA for the CDR3: TGCGCCAGCAGCTTGGACGGAAACTATGGCTACACCTTC.

The chain is built from TRBV3-1 and TRBJ2-7; possibly TRBD1 or TRBD2 for D (5 bases each). This CDR3 has 15 residues. CDR1 is LGHDT, CDR2 YNNKEL, per germline (reference sequence). Trimming shortened V by 1 base and J by 2 bases, and 12 bases separated the two germline ends. The CDR3 reads CASSQGFGGPYEQYF. The CDR3 DNA reads TGTGCCAGCAGCCAAGGGTTTGGGGGACCCTACGAGCAGTACTTC.

This clonotype was counted a few times. The V call is TRBV21-1, the J call TRBJ2-2; whether TRBD1, the table's D call, matches the DNA was not checked. TRBV21-1 is a pseudogene. The CDR3 runs 19 residues. CDR3 coding DNA: TGTGCCAGCAACTCCTTTGGGACAGGGGGCTTCAAGAACACCGGGGAGCTGTTTTTT. This translates into CASNSFGTGGFKNTGELFF.

This clonotype showed up just a few times. The gene calls are TRBV3-1 and TRBJ2-2; D unresolved. The germline V and J ends were trimmed by 2 bases and 7 bases, with 2 bases remaining between them. The CDR3 length is 11 residues. Looked up from germline, CDR1 is LGHDT and CDR2 is YNNKEL (reference sequence). The CDR3 region is CASSQSGELFF. CDR3 bases: TGTGCCAGCAGCCAAAGCGGGGAGCTGTTTTTT.

V usage is TRBV28 and J usage is TRBJ2-5; 7 bases agree with TRBD2. CDR1 and CDR2 (germline): MDHEN, SYDVKM. The CDR3 has 15 residues. Trimming removed 4 bases from V and 5 bases from J; junction bases left unmatched: 10. CDR3 protein: CASSSASTSTETQYF. The CDR3 DNA reads as TGTGCCAGCAGTTCTGCTTCGACTAGCACGGAGACCCAGTACTTC.

This clonotype appeared a few times. J is TRBJ2-3 and V is TRBV10-3; either TRBD1 or TRBD2 may supply D (5 bases each). This CDR3 region has 15 residues. V was shortened by 6 bases and J by 0 bases, with 13 bases between the two germline ends. Germline loops: CDR1 ENHRY, CDR2 SYGVKD. CDR3 loop: CAISRDLTSTDTQYF. The CDR3 DNA reads as TGTGCCATCAGCCGGGACCTTACTAGCACAGATACGCAGTATTTT.

The genes are TRBV6-2 or TRBV6-3 and TRBJ1-1; D is possibly TRBD1 (5 bases). The CDR3 is made up of 15 amino acids. Germline CDR1 is MNHEY and CDR2 is SVGEGT. The ends were cut back, 5 bases at V and 6 bases at J, with 19 bases in the middle. The CDR3 loop is CASSKPVWDPPEAFF. The CDR3 DNA follows: TGTGCCAGCAGTAAACCAGTTTGGGACCCACCTGAAGCTTTCTTT.

V gene TRBV28 combines with J gene TRBJ1-4; maybe TRBD1 (5 bases). Per germline, CDR1 MDHEN and CDR2 SYDVKM. The CDR3 has 12 residues. V lost 5 bases to trimming and J lost 7 bases, with 8 bases between them. As DNA, the CDR3 is TGTGCCAGCAGTACCGGGGGTGAAAAACTGTTTTTT. Its protein product is CASSTGGEKLFF.